One sample yielded the 23 T cell receptor beta chains listed below, sequenced in a study of blood T cells in healthy people across ages. It was with a sample-barcoded 5' primer and a J-beta primer mix that a second PCR of roughly 6 to 11 cycles was run. Via MiXCR, TCRdb re-called the 5' RACE reads, giving one row per CDR3 protein. The sample includes about 730,000 distinct CDR3 sequences, around 40% seen only once; the top ten take about 20%. Input material: blood. Receptors originate from a woman aged 55-69 years in good health.

This clonotype was seen more than once but under ten times. The rearrangement joins TRBV6-2 or TRBV6-3 to TRBJ2-7, with no clear D. Per germline, CDR1 MNHEY and CDR2 SVGEGT. The CDR3 runs 13 residues. V was shortened by 2 bases and J by 1 base, with 6 bases between the two germline ends. The chain's CDR3 is CASSYHGSYEQYF. In DNA, the CDR3 is TGTGCCAGCAGTTACCACGGGTCCTACGAGCAGTACTTC.

This rearrangement joins TRBV7-2 to TRBJ2-1; D remains unclear. CDR1 is SGHTA and CDR2 is FQGNSA in the germline V gene. V dropped 1 base and J dropped 2 bases, with 6 bases sitting between them. The CDR3 sequence is 14 residues long. The CDR3 loop is CASSLDPTYNEQFF. The CDR3 DNA reads as TGTGCCAGCAGCTTAGACCCCACCTACAATGAGCAGTTCTTC.

This chain connects TRBV3-1 to TRBJ2-3; D is unresolved. V lost 0 bases to trimming and J lost 4 bases, with 11 bases between them. Germline V gene data show CDR1 as LGHDT and CDR2 as YNNKEL (reference sequence). The CDR3 is 15 residues long. The CDR3 spells CASSQDPAGPDTQYF. DNA of the CDR3: TGTGCCAGCAGCCAAGATCCAGCTGGGCCAGATACGCAGTATTTT.

In this sample, this clonotype turned up a few times. This chain links TRBV6-2 or TRBV6-3 with TRBJ2-1; 10 bases agree with TRBD2. The length of the CDR3 is 17 residues. CDR1 MNHEY and CDR2 SVGEGT come from the germline V gene. V gave up 6 bases and J gave up 6 bases; unmatched junction bases: 14. The CDR3 region has the DNA TGTGCCAGCAGCAGGGGAATTAGCGGGGGGTTGTTCAATGAGCAGTTCTTC. It encodes CASSRGISGGLFNEQFF.

The chain joins TRBV20-1 to TRBJ2-1, with TRBD2 matching over 7 bases. With V trimmed by 1 base and J by 13 bases, 16 bases remained unmatched. Germline lookup yields CDR1 DFQATT and CDR2 SNEGSKA (reference sequence). The length of the CDR3 is 15 residues. The CDR3 reads CSARGLAEGQETQFF. The CDR3 nucleotides are TGCAGTGCTAGAGGTCTAGCGGAGGGCCAAGAGACCCAGTTCTTC.

This chain links TRBV20-1 with TRBJ1-2; possible D gene TRBD1, 5 bases. Germline V gives CDR1 DFQATT, CDR2 SNEGSKA (reference sequence). This CDR3 region has 13 residues. The V end was cut by 6 bases, the J end by 6 bases, with 17 bases between. The CDR3 coding sequence is TGCAGTGCCCAGAGAGGAGGGGAAAATGGCTACACCTTC. Its translation: CSAQRGGENGYTF.

The genes are TRBV11-3 and TRBJ2-5; TRBD2 aligns across 9 bases. Per germline, CDR1 SGHNT and CDR2 YENEEA. The V gene end was trimmed by 5 bases and the J gene end by 11 bases; junction bases not matched to a gene: 15. The CDR3 runs 15 residues. This CDR3 is CASSLQRGAPNEQYF. CDR3 sequence (DNA): TGTGCCAGCAGCCTTCAGCGGGGGGCCCCCAATGAGCAGTACTTC.

The chain carries TRBV7-9 and TRBJ2-5; a possible D gene is TRBD2 (6 bases). Germline V lookup: CDR1 SEHNR, CDR2 FQNEAQ (reference sequence). With 5 bases removed from V and 5 bases from J, the gap between germline ends came to 21 bases. This CDR3 has 16 amino acids. CDR3 loop: CASSTIHAGYRETQYF. The CDR3 DNA is TGTGCCAGCAGCACCATTCACGCGGGATACAGGGAGACCCAGTACTTC.

This clonotype was seen a few times. CDR3 bases: TGTGCCGGAGACAGGACAGGGCTTAACTATGGCTACACCTTC. Its translation: CAGDRTGLNYGYTF. V gene TRBV2 combines with J gene TRBJ1-2, with TRBD1 matching 8 bases. The germline V gene encodes CDR1 SNHLY and CDR2 FYNNEI. With V trimmed by 11 bases and J by 1 base, 9 bases remained unmatched. This CDR3 is built from 14 residues.

CDR3 sequence (DNA): TGTGCCAGCTCCCTACAGCCCTTCACAGGTGGCCATCTCTCCTACGAGCAGTACTTC. It is translated as CASSLQPFTGGHLSYEQYF. The chain carries TRBV18 and TRBJ2-7; D might be TRBD1 (5 bases). The V end was cut by 6 bases, the J end by 0 bases, with 27 bases between. CDR1 KGHSH and CDR2 LQKENI come from the germline V gene. This CDR3 is built from 19 residues.

The genes are TRBV20-1 and TRBJ1-4, with D possibly matching TRBD1 (5 bases). CDR3 length equals 15 residues. Germline CDR1 reads DFQATT; CDR2 reads SNEGSKA (reference sequence). Trimming removed 0 bases from V and 8 bases from J, with 16 bases in between. The CDR3 protein is CSARDRRGEGEKLFF. In DNA form, the CDR3 reads TGCAGTGCTAGAGATAGGAGAGGGGAAGGGGAAAAACTGTTTTTT.

Many counts were recorded for this clonotype. The chain joins TRBV12-3 or TRBV12-4 to TRBJ2-7; 7 positions match TRBD1. The CDR3 is 13 amino acids. J was trimmed by 5 bases and V by 5 bases; bases with no gene match: 6. The CDR3 DNA reads as TGTGCCAGCAGTCCTGACAGGGTCCACGAGCAGTACTTC. Its protein is CASSPDRVHEQYF.

This clonotype was found many times. CDR3 protein: CSARVSADPLHNEQFF. Here the CDR3 DNA reads TGCAGTGCTAGAGTCTCAGCGGACCCTCTTCACAATGAGCAGTTCTTC. V is TRBV20-1 and J is TRBJ2-1; D is perhaps TRBD2 (5 bases). The germline V gene encodes CDR1 DFQATT and CDR2 SNEGSKA (reference sequence). This CDR3 comprises 16 residues. The V end lost 1 base, the J end lost 5 bases, and 18 bases lay between the germline ends.

CDR3 coding DNA: TGCGCCAGCAGATCGGACAGGGTATCCCTTGATGGCTACACCTTC. It encodes CASRSDRVSLDGYTF. J is TRBJ1-2 and V is TRBV5-1; 8 nucleotides match TRBD1. Germline V lookup: CDR1 SGHRS, CDR2 YFSETQ. The V gene end was trimmed by 5 bases and the J gene end by 6 bases; junction bases not matched to a gene: 12. The CDR3 runs to 15 residues. The full variable domain, rest sourced from reference TRBV5-1 and TRBJ1-2, is KAGVTQTPRYLIKTRGQQVTLSCSPISGHRSVSWYQQTPGQGLQFLFEYFSETQRNKGNFPGRFSGRQFSNSRSEMNVSTLELGDSALYLCASRSDRVSLDGYTFGSGTRLTVV.

V and J are TRBV4-3 and TRBJ2-3; D ambiguous. CDR1 and CDR2 from the germline V gene are LGHNA and YSLEER. Trimming cost V 0 bases and J 4 bases, with 23 bases left between them. CDR3 length equals 19 residues. This CDR3 reads CASSQDLYSSQAVSDTQYF. The CDR3 DNA is TGCGCCAGCAGCCAAGATTTGTATAGCTCCCAGGCTGTCTCAGATACGCAGTATTTT.

This rearrangement joins TRBV7-9 to TRBJ2-5; D unclear. Per the germline V gene, CDR1 is SEHNR and CDR2 is FQNEAQ (reference sequence). The V and J ends lost 10 bases and 2 bases respectively, with 11 bases between them. The CDR3 extends over 12 amino acids. The CDR3 is CAIPESQETQYF. Written as DNA, the CDR3 is TGTGCCATACCGGAGAGTCAAGAGACCCAGTACTTC.

V and J are TRBV6-1 and TRBJ2-1, with unresolved D. CDR3 size: 14 residues. V lost 8 bases, J lost 6 bases, and 17 bases lay in between. Germline V CDR1 and CDR2: MNHNS, SASEGT. CDR3 in DNA: TGTGCCAGCTCACGCTACGAGACGCGCAATGAGCAGTTCTTC. Its translation is CASSRYETRNEQFF.

In this sample, this clonotype turned up many times. A much larger clone differs by one base, so this may be a read error. V usage is TRBV20-1 and J usage is TRBJ2-7; no clear D. From germline, CDR1 is DFQATT and CDR2 SNEGSKA (reference sequence). Deletions cut 3 bases from V and 7 bases from J, with 13 bases between. CDR3 length: 12 residues. The CDR3 spells CSASFIDNEQYF. DNA for the CDR3: TGCAGTGCTAGCTTTATAGACAATGAGCAGTACTTC.

CDR3 DNA sequence: TGCAGTGCTAGAGGCGGTTGGGCTTGGGAATCACCCCTCCACTTT. Translating it yields CSARGGWAWESPLHF. The rearrangement links TRBV20-1 to TRBJ1-6, with D hard to call. CDR3 size: 15 residues. Trimming left V 1 base short and J 10 bases short, with 17 bases between. Germline loops: CDR1 DFQATT, CDR2 SNEGSKA (reference sequence).

Details on this clonotype: A much larger clone sits a single nucleotide away, making a read error possible. This chain uses TRBV29-1 with TRBJ2-7; D uncertain. CDR3 length equals 13 residues. CDR1 and CDR2 from the germline V gene are SQVTM and ANQGSEA. Trimming pared 7 bases from V and 0 bases from J, leaving 13 bases between. As DNA, the CDR3 is TGCAGCGCTCGGATAGAGAGCTCCTACGAGCAGTACTTC. It is translated as CSARIESSYEQYF.

This rearrangement joins TRBV7-2 to TRBJ2-7; TRBD2 aligns across 12 bases. From germline, CDR1 is SGHTA and CDR2 FQGNSA. The length of the CDR3 is 14 residues. V was pared by 7 bases and J by 2 bases, with 3 bases of the junction left unmatched. CDR3 coding DNA: TGTGCCAGCACCCTAGCGGGAGGGGCCTACGAGCAGTACTTC. Translating it yields CASTLAGGAYEQYF.

A few counts support this clonotype. The chain carries TRBV2 and TRBJ1-5; D is possibly TRBD1 (5 bases). Per germline, CDR1 SNHLY and CDR2 FYNNEI. V shed 6 bases and J shed 2 bases, with 8 bases lying between them. The CDR3 sequence is 13 residues long. CDR3 sequence (DNA): TGTGCCAGCAGGGGACGGGGCAATCAGCCCCAGCATTTT. The encoded protein is CASRGRGNQPQHF. Looking up the rest from reference TRBV2 and TRBJ1-5 gives the full variable domain: EPEVTQTPSHQVTQMGQEVILRCVPISNHLYFYWYRQILGQKVEFLVSFYNNEISEKSEIFDDQFSVERPDGSNFTLKIRSTKLEDSAMYFCASRGRGNQPQHFGDGTRLSIL.

The chain links TRBV30 to TRBJ1-5; D is unclear. The germline CDR1 and CDR2 sequences are GTSNPN and SVGIG (reference sequence). This CDR3 region has 14 residues. V gave up 0 bases and J gave up 4 bases, with 10 bases separating them. The CDR3 nucleotides are TGTGCCTGGAGTGTTGGGCCTTTGAATCAGCCCCAGCATTTT. Protein product: CAWSVGPLNQPQHF.